These 9 T cell receptor beta chains came from one sample sequenced in a study of beta chain features in type 1 diabetes. The entirety of the isolated RNA underwent reverse transcription, so expressed TCRB transcripts were sequenced. Sequenced by immunoSEQ multiplex PCR; TCRdb stores in-frame clones only, minus some. The table includes nearly 250,000 clones, approximately 14% detected once. Sequencing was carried out using naive CD4+ T cells from blood. All receptors come from a woman aged 40 to 50 in good health.

This clone was picked up a small number of times. This rearrangement joins TRBV5-4 to TRBJ2-6; 9 bases fit TRBD1. Germline trimming cut 4 bases from V and 2 bases from J; bases unmatched to any gene: 10. The CDR3 covers 18 residues. Germline CDR1 is SGHNT and CDR2 is YYREEE (reference sequence). The CDR3 DNA is TGTGCCAGCAGCGCGAAAAATACAGGGGGCGCTGGGGCCAACGTCCTGACTTTC. Translation: CASSAKNTGGAGANVLTF. The whole variable domain, remainder taken from reference TRBV5-4 and TRBJ2-6, is ETGVTQSPTHLIKTRGQQVTLRCSSQSGHNTVSWYQQALGQGPQFIFQYYREEENGRGNFPPRFSGLQFPNYSSELNVNALELDDSALYLCASSAKNTGGAGANVLTFGAGSRLTVL.

Here the CDR3 reads CAISNSGGAENEQFF. The DNA of the CDR3 is TGTGCCATCAGCAATAGCGGGGGGGCGGAAAATGAGCAGTTCTTC. The chain couples TRBV10-3 to TRBJ2-1, with 11 bases aligning to TRBD2. Germline assignment: CDR1 ENHRY and CDR2 SYGVKD. V was pared by 6 bases and J by 7 bases, with 8 bases of the junction left unmatched. The CDR3 is made up of 15 amino acids.

The chain has TRBV7-9 and TRBJ1-4; weak D call: TRBD1 (6 bases). Trimming removed 5 bases at V and 3 bases at J, with 10 bases between. The germline CDR1 and CDR2 sequences are SEHNR and FQNEAQ (reference sequence). This CDR3 has 14 amino acids. CDR3 sequence (DNA): TGTGCCAGCAGCCAGGACAGTTCTAATGAAAAACTGTTTTTT. Translated: CASSQDSSNEKLFF.

The chain links TRBV11-2 to TRBJ2-7; tentative D call: TRBD2 (6 bases). Trimming took off 1 base at V and 6 bases at J, with 7 bases between the two ends. Germline V lookup: CDR1 SGHAT, CDR2 FQNNGV. This CDR3 has 12 residues. CDR3 bases: TGTGCCAGCAGCTTAGCGGGGGTCGAGCAGTACTTC. Residues: CASSLAGVEQYF.

The chain joins TRBV7-8 to TRBJ2-1, with TRBD2 as a possible D gene (5 bases). The V end lost 4 bases, the J end lost 6 bases, and 10 bases lay between the germline ends. The CDR3 is 13 residues long. Germline V CDR1 and CDR2: SGHVS, FQNEAQ. CDR3 nucleotides: TGTGCCAGCAGCTCCCGGGGAACCAATGAGCAGTTCTTC. Translating gives CASSSRGTNEQFF.

This clone has more than one count but fewer than ten. This chain connects TRBV7-9 to TRBJ1-1, with TRBD1 identical over 10 bases. The CDR3 loop spans 15 amino acids. Per germline, CDR1 SEHNR and CDR2 FQNEAQ (reference sequence). V gave up 5 bases and J gave up 3 bases; unmatched junction bases: 6. The CDR3 is CASSPAGTGDTEAFF. The DNA of the CDR3 is TGTGCCAGCAGCCCTGCCGGGACAGGGGACACTGAAGCTTTCTTT.

The CDR3: CASRMGQGFHEQYF. The DNA for the CDR3 is TGTGCCAGCAGGATGGGACAGGGGTTTCACGAGCAGTACTTC. This chain uses TRBV19 with TRBJ2-7, with TRBD1 matching 10 bases. This CDR3 comprises 14 residues. J was trimmed by 5 bases and V by 9 bases; bases with no gene match: 10. Germline V lookup: CDR1 LNHDA, CDR2 SQIVND (reference sequence).

This clone was found a few times. V usage is TRBV10-3 and J usage is TRBJ2-7; D may be TRBD1 (7 bases). Germline loops: CDR1 ENHRY, CDR2 SYGVKD. Trimming stripped 4 bases from V and 7 bases from J, with 17 bases between. The CDR3 sequence is 14 residues long. CDR3 in amino acids: CAISGQGDSFEQYF. As DNA, the CDR3 is TGTGCCATCAGTGGGCAGGGGGACTCTTTTGAGCAGTACTTC.

This clone turned up a few times. The chain couples TRBV25-1 to TRBJ1-2; D ambiguous. V was pared by 2 bases and J by 3 bases, with 10 bases between. This CDR3 has 14 amino acids. Per germline, CDR1 MGHDK and CDR2 SYGVNS. CDR3 sequence: CASSEVYNHYGYTF. For the CDR3, the DNA is TGTGCCAGCAGTGAAGTGTACAACCACTATGGCTACACCTTC.